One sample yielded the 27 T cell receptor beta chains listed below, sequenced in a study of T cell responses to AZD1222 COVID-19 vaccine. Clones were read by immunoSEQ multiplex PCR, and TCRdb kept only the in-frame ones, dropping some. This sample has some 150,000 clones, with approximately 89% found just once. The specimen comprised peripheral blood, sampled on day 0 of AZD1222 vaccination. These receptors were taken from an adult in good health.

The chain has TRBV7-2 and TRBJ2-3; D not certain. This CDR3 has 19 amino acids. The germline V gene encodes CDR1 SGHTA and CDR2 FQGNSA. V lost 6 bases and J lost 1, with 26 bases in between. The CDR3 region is CASSLQAVPPITGTDTQYF. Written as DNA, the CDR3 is TGTGCCAGCAGTCTCCAGGCGGTCCCTCCGATAACTGGCACAGATACGCAGTATTTT. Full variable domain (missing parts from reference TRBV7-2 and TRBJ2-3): GAGVSQSPSNKVTEKGKDVELRCDPISGHTALYWYRQSLGQGLEFLIYFQGNSAPDKSGLPSDRFSAERTGGSVSTLTIQRTQQEDSAVYLCASSLQAVPPITGTDTQYFGPGTRLTVL.

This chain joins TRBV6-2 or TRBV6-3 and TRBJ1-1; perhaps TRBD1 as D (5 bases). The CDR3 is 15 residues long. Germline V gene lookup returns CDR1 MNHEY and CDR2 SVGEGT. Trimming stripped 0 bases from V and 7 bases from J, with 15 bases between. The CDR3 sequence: CASSYSTGNRDEAFF. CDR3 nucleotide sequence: TGTGCCAGCAGTTACTCAACAGGCAATAGAGATGAAGCTTTCTTT.

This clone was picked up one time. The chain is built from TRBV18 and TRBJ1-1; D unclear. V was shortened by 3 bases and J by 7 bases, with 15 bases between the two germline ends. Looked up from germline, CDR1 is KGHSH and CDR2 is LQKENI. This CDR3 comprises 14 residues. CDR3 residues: CASSPEALRIEAFF. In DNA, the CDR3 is TGTGCCAGCTCACCGGAAGCCCTAAGGATTGAAGCTTTCTTT.

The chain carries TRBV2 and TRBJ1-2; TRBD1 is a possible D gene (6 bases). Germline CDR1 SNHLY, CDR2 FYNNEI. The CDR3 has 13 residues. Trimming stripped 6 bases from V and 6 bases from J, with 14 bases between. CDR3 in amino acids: CASRGDNRDGYTF. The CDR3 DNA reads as TGTGCCAGCAGGGGGGACAATCGGGATGGCTACACCTTC.

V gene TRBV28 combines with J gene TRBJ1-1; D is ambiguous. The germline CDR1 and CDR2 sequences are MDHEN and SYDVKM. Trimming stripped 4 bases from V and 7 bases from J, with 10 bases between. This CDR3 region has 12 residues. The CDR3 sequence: CASSWSNREAFF. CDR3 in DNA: TGTGCCAGCAGTTGGAGCAACCGTGAAGCTTTCTTT.

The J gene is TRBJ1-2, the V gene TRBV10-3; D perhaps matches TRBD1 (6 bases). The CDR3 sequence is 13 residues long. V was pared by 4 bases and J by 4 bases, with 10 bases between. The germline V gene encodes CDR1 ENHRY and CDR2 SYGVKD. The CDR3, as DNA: TGTGCCATCAGTGGGGAGGACAGCTATGGCTACACCTTC. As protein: CAISGEDSYGYTF.

The CDR3 sequence: CAISDRIGGNTIYF. The CDR3 bases are TGTGCCATCAGTGACAGAATCGGTGGAAACACCATATATTTT. The chain uses TRBV10-3 and TRBJ1-3; D unresolved. With 3 bases removed from V and 3 bases from J, the gap between germline ends came to 9 bases. The CDR3 consists of 14 residues. Germline assignment: CDR1 ENHRY and CDR2 SYGVKD.

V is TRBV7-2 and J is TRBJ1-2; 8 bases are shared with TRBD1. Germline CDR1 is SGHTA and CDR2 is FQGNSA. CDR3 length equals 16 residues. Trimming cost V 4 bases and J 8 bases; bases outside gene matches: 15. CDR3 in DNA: TGTGCCAGCAGCTCCCAGGCAGGGGGCACATGGGGCGGCTACACCTTC. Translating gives CASSSQAGGTWGGYTF. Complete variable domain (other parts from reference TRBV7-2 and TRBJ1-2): GAGVSQSPSNKVTEKGKDVELRCDPISGHTALYWYRQSLGQGLEFLIYFQGNSAPDKSGLPSDRFSAERTGGSVSTLTIQRTQQEDSAVYLCASSSQAGGTWGGYTFGSGTRLTVV.

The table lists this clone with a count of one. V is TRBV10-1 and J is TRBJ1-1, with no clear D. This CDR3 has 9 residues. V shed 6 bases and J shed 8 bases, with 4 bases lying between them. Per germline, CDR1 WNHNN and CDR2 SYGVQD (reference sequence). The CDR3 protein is CASSEEAFF. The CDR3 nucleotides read TGCGCCAGCAGCGAAGAAGCTTTCTTT.

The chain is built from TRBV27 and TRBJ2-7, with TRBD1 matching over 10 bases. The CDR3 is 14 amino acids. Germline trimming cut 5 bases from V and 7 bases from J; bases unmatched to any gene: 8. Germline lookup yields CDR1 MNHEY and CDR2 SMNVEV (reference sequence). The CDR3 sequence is CASSPWDRGPEQYF. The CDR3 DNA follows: TGTGCCAGCAGTCCCTGGGACAGGGGCCCAGAGCAGTACTTC.

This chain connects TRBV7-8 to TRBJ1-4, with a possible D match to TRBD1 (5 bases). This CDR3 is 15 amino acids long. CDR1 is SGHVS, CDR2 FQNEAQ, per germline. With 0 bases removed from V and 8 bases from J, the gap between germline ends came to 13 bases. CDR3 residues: CASSLAGEGSEKLFF. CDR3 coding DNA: TGTGCCAGCAGCTTAGCCGGGGAGGGGAGCGAAAAACTGTTTTTT.

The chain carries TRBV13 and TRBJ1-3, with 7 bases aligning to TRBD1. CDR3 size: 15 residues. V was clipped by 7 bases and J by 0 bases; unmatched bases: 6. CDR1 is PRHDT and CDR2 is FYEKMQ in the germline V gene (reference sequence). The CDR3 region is CASTEGQFSGNTIYF. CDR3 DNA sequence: TGTGCCAGCACCGAGGGACAGTTCTCTGGAAACACCATATATTTT.

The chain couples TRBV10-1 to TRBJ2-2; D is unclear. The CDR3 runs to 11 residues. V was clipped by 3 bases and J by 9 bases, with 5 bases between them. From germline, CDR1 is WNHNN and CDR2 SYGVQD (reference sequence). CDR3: CASSDDRELFF. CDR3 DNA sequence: TGCGCCAGCAGTGATGACCGGGAGCTGTTTTTT.

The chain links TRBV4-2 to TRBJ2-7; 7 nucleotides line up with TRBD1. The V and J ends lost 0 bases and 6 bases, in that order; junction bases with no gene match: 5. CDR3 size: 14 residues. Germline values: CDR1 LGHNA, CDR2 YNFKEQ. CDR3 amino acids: CASSQDPTGFEQYF. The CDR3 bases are TGTGCCAGCAGCCAAGACCCGACAGGGTTCGAGCAGTACTTC.

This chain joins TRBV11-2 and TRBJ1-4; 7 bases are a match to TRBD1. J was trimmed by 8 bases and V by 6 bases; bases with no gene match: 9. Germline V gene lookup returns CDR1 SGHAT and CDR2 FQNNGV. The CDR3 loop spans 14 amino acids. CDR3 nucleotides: TGTGCCAGCAGGGAACAGGGGAAAGGAGAAAAACTGTTTTTT. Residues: CASREQGKGEKLFF.

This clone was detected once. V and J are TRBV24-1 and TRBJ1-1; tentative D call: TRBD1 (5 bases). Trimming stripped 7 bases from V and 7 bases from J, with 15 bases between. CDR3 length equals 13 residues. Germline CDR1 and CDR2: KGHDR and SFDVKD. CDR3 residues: CATRGDYGNEAFF. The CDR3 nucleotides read TGTGCCACCAGAGGGGATTACGGGAATGAAGCTTTCTTT.

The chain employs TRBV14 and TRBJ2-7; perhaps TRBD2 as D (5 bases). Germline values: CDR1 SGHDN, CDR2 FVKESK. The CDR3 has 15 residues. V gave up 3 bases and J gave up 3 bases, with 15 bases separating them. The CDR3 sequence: CASSQGRRARYEQYF. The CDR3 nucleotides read TGTGCCAGCAGCCAGGGAAGGCGGGCGCGCTACGAGCAGTACTTC.

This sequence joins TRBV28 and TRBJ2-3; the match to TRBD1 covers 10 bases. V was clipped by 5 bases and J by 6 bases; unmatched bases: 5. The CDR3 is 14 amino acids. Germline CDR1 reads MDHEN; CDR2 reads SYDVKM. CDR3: CASSVDRGTDTQYF. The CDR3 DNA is TGTGCCAGCAGTGTGGACAGGGGGACGGATACGCAGTATTTT.

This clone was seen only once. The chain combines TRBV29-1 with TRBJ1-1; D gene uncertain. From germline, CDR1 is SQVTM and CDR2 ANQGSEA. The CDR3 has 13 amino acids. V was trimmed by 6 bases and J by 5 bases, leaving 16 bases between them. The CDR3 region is CSVALAAATEAFF. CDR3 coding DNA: TGCAGCGTGGCTTTGGCCGCCGCAACTGAAGCTTTCTTT.

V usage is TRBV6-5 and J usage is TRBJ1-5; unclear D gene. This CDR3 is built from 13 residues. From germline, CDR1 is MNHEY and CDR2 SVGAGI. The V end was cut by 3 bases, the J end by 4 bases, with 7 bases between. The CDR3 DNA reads TGTGCCAGCAGTTATGTTGCGAATCAGCCCCAGCATTTT. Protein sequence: CASSYVANQPQHF.

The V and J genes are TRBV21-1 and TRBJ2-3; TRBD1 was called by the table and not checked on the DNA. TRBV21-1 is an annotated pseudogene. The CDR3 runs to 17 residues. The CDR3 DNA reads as TGTGCCAGCAGCACAAAAACGGGACAGGGGTTTCCAGATACGCAGTATTTT. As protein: CASSTKTGQGFPDTQYF.

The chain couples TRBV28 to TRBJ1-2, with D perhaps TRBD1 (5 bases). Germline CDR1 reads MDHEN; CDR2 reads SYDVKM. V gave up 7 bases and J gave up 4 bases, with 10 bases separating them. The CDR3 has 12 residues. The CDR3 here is CASNRGPYGYTF. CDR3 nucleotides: TGTGCCAGCAATCGGGGACCCTATGGCTACACCTTC.

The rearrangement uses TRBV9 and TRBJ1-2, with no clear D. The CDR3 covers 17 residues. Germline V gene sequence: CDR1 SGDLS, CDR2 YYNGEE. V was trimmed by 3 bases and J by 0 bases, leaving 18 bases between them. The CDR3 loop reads CASSASRGEGTNYGYTF. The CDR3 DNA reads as TGTGCCAGCAGCGCCTCGCGAGGCGAAGGGACTAACTATGGCTACACCTTC.

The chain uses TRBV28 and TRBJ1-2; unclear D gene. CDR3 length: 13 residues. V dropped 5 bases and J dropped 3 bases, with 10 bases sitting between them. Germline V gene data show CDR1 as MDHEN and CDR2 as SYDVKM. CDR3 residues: CASSPSAYYGYTF. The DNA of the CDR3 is TGTGCCAGCAGTCCTAGTGCCTACTATGGCTACACCTTC.

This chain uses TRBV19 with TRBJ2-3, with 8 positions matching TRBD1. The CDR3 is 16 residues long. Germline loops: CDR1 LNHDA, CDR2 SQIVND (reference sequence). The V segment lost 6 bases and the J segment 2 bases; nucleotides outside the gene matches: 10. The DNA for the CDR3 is TGTGCCAGTAGCAGACCGACAGGGGACCTCACAGATACGCAGTATTTT. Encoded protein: CASSRPTGDLTDTQYF.

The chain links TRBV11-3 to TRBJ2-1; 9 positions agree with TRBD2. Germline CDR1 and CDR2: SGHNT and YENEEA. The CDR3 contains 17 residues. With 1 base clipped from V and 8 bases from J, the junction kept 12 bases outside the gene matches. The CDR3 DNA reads TGTGCCAGCAGCTTAGTAGGGCCGCGGGGGGGAGTGCATGAGCAGTTCTTC. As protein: CASSLVGPRGGVHEQFF.

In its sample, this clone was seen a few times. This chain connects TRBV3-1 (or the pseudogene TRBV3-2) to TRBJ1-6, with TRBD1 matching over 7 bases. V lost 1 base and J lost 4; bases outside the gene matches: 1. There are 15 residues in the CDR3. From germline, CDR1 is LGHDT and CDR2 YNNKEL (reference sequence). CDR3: CASSQGQGYNSPLHF. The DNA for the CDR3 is TGTGCCAGCAGCCAAGGACAGGGTTATAATTCACCCCTCCACTTT.